Presented here are 20 T cell receptor beta chains from one specimen sequenced in a study of PD-1 blockade in mismatch repair-deficient tumors. Assay: immunoSEQ multiplex PCR; the TCRdb copy retains only in-frame clones and omits some. Of about 49,000 clones in the sample, 65% to 80% were seen once. The sample here was PBMCs, taken before pembrolizumab treatment. These receptors originate from an adult with mismatch repair-deficient cancer.

The J gene is TRBJ2-1, the V gene TRBV27; 10 nucleotides agree with TRBD2. Trimming at V came to 6 bases and at J to 8 bases, leaving 13 bases not matched to a gene. Germline loops: CDR1 MNHEY, CDR2 SMNVEV (reference sequence). This CDR3 contains 16 residues. CDR3 nucleotide sequence: TGTGCCAGCAGGAGGGCCCTAGCGGGGGTTTTTTATGAGCAGTTCTTC. As protein: CASRRALAGVFYEQFF.

V gene TRBV9 combines with J gene TRBJ2-5; TRBD1 is a possible D gene (6 bases). The CDR3 runs to 16 residues. With 2 bases removed from V and 4 bases from J, the gap between germline ends came to 18 bases. Per the germline V gene, CDR1 is SGDLS and CDR2 is YYNGEE. CDR3 sequence reads: CASSVSHAVGGETQYF. Here the CDR3 DNA reads TGTGCCAGCAGCGTTTCCCACGCTGTAGGGGGAGAGACCCAGTACTTC.

The chain links TRBV5-6 to TRBJ2-3; 10 positions agree with TRBD1. This CDR3 region has 14 residues. The germline gives CDR1 SGHDT, CDR2 YYEEEE. V trimming: 3 bases; J trimming: 5 bases; junction bases outside the gene matches: 3. The CDR3 here is CASSYGQGGDTQYF. The CDR3 nucleotides are TGTGCCAGCAGCTATGGACAGGGGGGAGATACGCAGTATTTT.

This clone has a single count. The genes are TRBV6-1 and TRBJ2-2; D not certain. The CDR3 loop spans 11 amino acids. V was pared by 8 bases and J by 3 bases, with 4 bases between. Germline CDR1 MNHNS, CDR2 SASEGT. The CDR3 is CASLDTGELFF. The CDR3 nucleotides are TGTGCCAGCTTGGACACCGGGGAGCTGTTTTTT.

This clone was found once. The chain is built from TRBV11-2 and TRBJ2-7; unclear D gene. The CDR3 is 15 amino acids. The germline V and J ends were trimmed by 3 bases and 1 base, with 13 bases remaining between them. In germline, CDR1 is SGHAT, CDR2 FQNNGV. The CDR3 region has the DNA TGTGCCAGCAGCTTTCGATCATCCGGATCCTACGAGCAGTACTTC. Protein product: CASSFRSSGSYEQYF.

This chain joins TRBV5-1 and TRBJ2-1; tentative D call: TRBD2 (5 bases). Germline loops: CDR1 SGHRS, CDR2 YFSETQ. V gave up 4 bases and J gave up 2 bases, with 13 bases separating them. This CDR3 is built from 15 residues. CDR3 residues: CASSPEGSAYNEQFF. The CDR3 DNA reads as TGCGCCAGCAGCCCAGAGGGTAGCGCCTACAATGAGCAGTTCTTC.

The chain joins TRBV11-3 to TRBJ2-1; the D gene could be TRBD1 or TRBD2 (5 bases each). This CDR3 is built from 13 residues. Trimming cost V 1 base and J 8 bases, with 9 bases left between them. The germline V gene has CDR1 SGHNT and CDR2 YENEEA. CDR3 DNA: TGTGCCAGCAGCTTAGGAGTGGGGGATGAGCAGTTCTTC. This sequence encodes CASSLGVGDEQFF.

The CDR3 nucleotides are TGTGCCAGCAGTACCCTCAGGGGGGTCCACGAGCAGTACTTC. Protein: CASSTLRGVHEQYF. The V gene is TRBV6-1, the J gene TRBJ2-7, with D perhaps matching TRBD1 (7 bases). CDR1 is MNHNS and CDR2 is SASEGT in the germline V gene. This CDR3 is 14 amino acids long. The V and J ends lost 5 bases and 5 bases respectively, with 16 bases between them.

This sequence joins TRBV6-1 and TRBJ1-5; D not resolved. Germline V gene lookup returns CDR1 MNHNS and CDR2 SASEGT. This CDR3 is 13 amino acids long. Trimming removed 2 bases from V and 6 bases from J, with 8 bases in between. CDR3 nucleotide sequence: TGTGCCAGCAGTGAAATGATGTCTCAGCCCCAGCATTTT. This gives the protein CASSEMMSQPQHF.

The genes are TRBV5-6 and TRBJ2-5; D is possibly TRBD1 (5 bases). The CDR3 is made up of 14 amino acids. The V gene lost 0 bases and the J gene lost 4 bases, with 10 bases spanning the gap. Germline values: CDR1 SGHDT, CDR2 YYEEEE. The chain's CDR3 is CASSLAGRVETQYF. CDR3 in DNA: TGTGCCAGCAGCTTGGCGGGCAGGGTAGAGACCCAGTACTTC.

This clone was seen a handful of times. V and J are TRBV5-1 and TRBJ1-5; no definite D call. CDR1 SGHRS and CDR2 YFSETQ come from the germline V gene. This CDR3 comprises 16 residues. V was shortened by 0 bases and J by 0 bases, with 10 bases between the two germline ends. DNA of the CDR3: TGCGCCAGCAGCTTGGACCCGGGCTATAGCAATCAGCCCCAGCATTTT. It codes for CASSLDPGYSNQPQHF.

Points on this clone: The sample has other DNA sequences that encode this CDR3 too. The chain employs TRBV5-1 and TRBJ2-5; 7 bases agree with TRBD1. CDR3 size: 14 residues. J gave up 1 base and V 4 bases, and 4 bases lay outside the gene matches. Germline CDR1 and CDR2: SGHRS and YFSETQ. As DNA, the CDR3 is TGCGCCAGCAGCATAGGGACAGTCCAAGAGACCCAGTACTTC. Translated: CASSIGTVQETQYF.

This chain joins TRBV7-9 and TRBJ2-1; no clear D. Per germline, CDR1 SEHNR and CDR2 FQNEAQ (reference sequence). The CDR3 has 14 amino acids. The ends were cut back, 5 bases at V and 7 bases at J, with 15 bases in the middle. The DNA for the CDR3 is TGTGCCAGCAGCGCATGGACGGTCGCTAATGAGCAGTTCTTC. It is translated as CASSAWTVANEQFF.

This clone was counted once. The V call is TRBV19, the J call TRBJ1-1; D is unresolved. The CDR3 contains 10 residues. Per germline, CDR1 LNHDA and CDR2 SQIVND (reference sequence). V lost 10 bases to trimming and J lost 4 bases, with 7 bases between them. The chain's CDR3 is CATQTTEAFF. The CDR3 DNA sequence: TGTGCCACCCAAACCACTGAAGCTTTCTTT.

Points on this clone: The same CDR3 is also encoded by other DNA sequences in this sample. The V and J genes are TRBV2 and TRBJ2-5; a weak D match, TRBD1 (5 bases). CDR3 length: 13 residues. Trimming shortened V by 4 bases and J by 3 bases, and 9 bases separated the two germline ends. Per the germline V gene, CDR1 is SNHLY and CDR2 is FYNNEI. CDR3 nucleotides: TGTGCCAGCAGTGTGGGGCAGAAAGAGACCCAGTACTTC. Its translation: CASSVGQKETQYF.

The V and J genes are TRBV19 and TRBJ2-1, with 10 nucleotides matching TRBD2. From germline, CDR1 is LNHDA and CDR2 SQIVND (reference sequence). The V and J ends lost 4 bases and 9 bases, in that order; junction bases with no gene match: 9. CDR3 size: 15 residues. CDR3: CASSTASGSLGEQFF. CDR3 DNA: TGTGCCAGTAGTACAGCTAGCGGGAGTCTCGGTGAGCAGTTCTTC.

This sequence joins TRBV7-9 and TRBJ2-5; 8 nucleotides match TRBD2. CDR1 and CDR2 from the germline V gene are SEHNR and FQNEAQ (reference sequence). The ends lost 7 bases at V and 2 bases at J; junction bases unmatched: 15. CDR3 length: 17 amino acids. The CDR3 DNA is TGTGCCAGCATGATCGGGGTAGTGGCTAGCGGGCAAGAGACCCAGTACTTC. This encodes CASMIGVVASGQETQYF.

The gene calls are TRBV11-2 and TRBJ2-3; the match to TRBD2 covers 10 bases. V lost 2 bases to trimming and J lost 3 bases; unmatched junction nucleotides: 2. This CDR3 contains 15 residues. Germline CDR1 is SGHAT and CDR2 is FQNNGV. The CDR3 coding sequence is TGTGCCAGCAGCTTAAGCGGGAGGGGAACAGATACGCAGTATTTT. This translates into CASSLSGRGTDTQYF.

CDR3 DNA sequence: TGTGCCAGCAGCTTGGGACTCCCCAGTGGGGATACGCAGTATTTT. Residues: CASSLGLPSGDTQYF. The rearrangement joins TRBV7-3 to TRBJ2-3; TRBD2 is a possible D gene (6 bases). Germline V CDR1 and CDR2: SGHTA, FQGTGA. Deletions cut 3 bases from V and 6 bases from J, with 16 bases between. The length of the CDR3 is 15 residues.

This chain uses TRBV5-6 with TRBJ2-7; no definite D call. Trimming left V 0 bases short and J 4 bases short, with 5 bases between. The germline V gene has CDR1 SGHDT and CDR2 YYEEEE. The CDR3 is made up of 12 amino acids. CDR3 protein: CASSLGRYEQYF. CDR3 bases: TGTGCCAGCAGCTTGGGGAGATACGAGCAGTACTTC.